The T cell receptor (beta chain) under discussion was sequenced for a study of post-analysis software for immune sequencing data (dated by TCRdb to the mid-2010s). About the investigation overall: Relapsing-remitting, secondary progressive and progressive-relapsing multiple sclerosis were recorded as disease courses, and subtype annotation was lacking for some patients. A subset of samples was prepared in parallel using single-end sample barcoding, then pooled and co-amplified after Illumina adapter ligation. The patient repertoires were compared against 11 previously published healthy control repertoires obtained from donors aged about 6 to 26 years.

To demonstrate the VDJtools post-analysis software, TCR beta repertoires were profiled from the peripheral blood of more than ten young patients with multiple sclerosis. The multiple sclerosis patients were children and adolescents ranging in age from roughly 6 to 15 years. Results the study describes overall, beyond this receptor: Strong co-clustering of samples prepared in the same batch was shown by direct clustering with F measure, prompting a batch-effect correction. Compared with controls, multiple sclerosis patients had significantly lower normalized Chao1 diversity, a finding suggesting substantial peripheral T-cell clonal expansion. The multiple sclerosis patient group was slightly younger than the control group.

Libraries were made using PCR. The sequencer listed for this sample is Illumina HiSeq 2500. To reduce PCR and sequencing biases, unique molecular identifiers were incorporated into the TCR beta cDNA libraries. About 500,000 cDNA molecules were obtained for every 1 to 10 million input T cells, so each molecule roughly corresponded to one T cell. The same protocol used for the earlier healthy control dataset was applied to prepare and sequence the patient libraries. Within a given batch, samples were prepared together, multiplexed and sequenced on the same HiSeq lane. Processing in the source paper ran as follows. Raw barcoded reads were processed with MIGEC, and single-read molecular identifier groups were discarded before consensus assembly and CDR3 extraction. VDJtools was used for post-analysis of the clonotype tables, with diversity normalized by down-sampling every dataset to the smallest sample size. Repertoire overlap clustering matched CDR3 amino acid but not nucleotide sequences to correct batch-related cross-sample contamination. TCRdb took the public reads, trimmed them with fastp at Q25, ran MiXCR for clone calling and kept in-frame beta chains. Rows with a matching CDR3 protein are joined into one entry that keeps the most common DNA and genes. These V and J calls derive from TCRdb rather than the authors' analysis. This sample gives around 400,000 distinct CDR3 sequences in total; roughly 35% of them show up just once. Jointly, the top ten make up around 15% of the sample.

With respect to this clonotype: What this receptor recognizes is not known. The sample holds no much larger clone one base away, and base qualities are not on file.

The sample taken for sequencing was blood. The origin of this receptor is a girl aged 5 to 17 with multiple sclerosis.

The nucleotide sequence reads TGCAGTGCTAGACACACATCGACCCTGCGGGTTGATACGCAGTATTTT. Its coded protein is CSARHTSTLRVDTQYF. The rearrangement combines TRBV20-1 with TRBJ2-3; TRBD2 is possibly the D segment (5 matching bases). From its cysteine to its phenylalanine, the CDR3 spans 16 amino acids. Just CDR3 DNA is preserved here, 48 bases in frame from base 1. V and J lose 2 bases and 6 bases, and a span of 21 bases separates them. The germline V gene (reference sequence) supplies CDR1 DFQATT and CDR2 SNEGSKA.